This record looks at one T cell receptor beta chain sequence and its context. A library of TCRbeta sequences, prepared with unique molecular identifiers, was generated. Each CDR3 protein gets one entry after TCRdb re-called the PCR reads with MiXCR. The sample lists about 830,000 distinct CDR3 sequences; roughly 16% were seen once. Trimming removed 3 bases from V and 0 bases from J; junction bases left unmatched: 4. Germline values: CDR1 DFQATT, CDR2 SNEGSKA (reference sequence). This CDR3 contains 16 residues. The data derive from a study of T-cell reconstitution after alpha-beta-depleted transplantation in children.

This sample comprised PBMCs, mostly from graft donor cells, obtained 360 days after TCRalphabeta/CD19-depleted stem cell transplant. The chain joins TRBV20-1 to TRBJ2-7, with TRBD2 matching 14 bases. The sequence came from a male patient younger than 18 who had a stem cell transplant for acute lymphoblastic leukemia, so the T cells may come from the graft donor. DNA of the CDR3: TGCAGTGCTAGGGGACTAGCGGGAGCCATCTCCTACGAGCAGTACTTC. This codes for CSARGLAGAISYEQYF.